This TCR beta chain was documented in a study of shared clonotypes between healthy human individuals. For this clone: Its antigen is currently unknown.

Study-wide points: It was observed that about 5% of naive CD4 clonotypes were shared across a few donors.

Genomic DNA from each subset was divided evenly over several immunoSEQ plates. Clones were read by immunoSEQ multiplex PCR, and TCRdb kept only the in-frame ones, dropping some. The sample includes 1,100,000 or so clones, more than 75% seen only once; the top ten take around 0.47%. Each of the donors was a healthy adult who was HIV-negative and had not had a recent acute infection or vaccination. Per the germline V gene, CDR1 is LNHNV and CDR2 is YYDKDF (reference sequence). The CDR3 has 14 amino acids. Deletions cut 5 bases from V and 5 bases from J, with 13 bases between. The V and J genes are TRBV15 and TRBJ2-1; weak D call: TRBD1 (5 bases). Sequencing input: memory CD4+ T cells from PBMCs. Subset defined: CD45RA-negative fraction. This receptor was taken from a man between 18 and 35 years old in good health. Some clones in this sample may be carry-over from other donors' samples. CDR3 coding DNA: TGTGCCACCAGCGGGGCTCGGCGTAACAATGAGCAGTTCTTC. Protein sequence: CATSGARRNNEQFF.